A selection of T cell receptor beta chains follows, all from one sample in a study of T-cell memory formation after mild COVID-19. In TCRdb, the 5' RACE reads were re-called with MiXCR into one record per CDR3 protein. Of about 13,000 distinct CDR3 sequences in the sample, 15% to 20% were seen once. Material for sequencing was PBMCs or a T cell subset sorted from them (not recorded which). These TCRs come from a man younger than 35 who had mild COVID-19 (a few samples of this study predate the infection). Cell type and time point are not known. The CDR3 runs from the conserved cysteine through the conserved F or W. The D gene is left open where the match is weak. A clone size is listed for some rows: how often the clone was seen (once, few, many), or a class if it is expanded.

j_call: TRBJ1-5
clone_size: .
d_call: TRBD1
v_call: TRBV10-2
cdr3_aa: CASSEQGWSNQPQHF
cdr3_nt: TGCGCCAGCAGTGAACAGGGGTGGAGCAATCAGCCCCAGCATTTT

j_call: TRBJ1-2
clone_size: .
d_call: .
v_call: TRBV5-1
cdr3_aa: CASSFGYGYTF
cdr3_nt: TGCGCCAGCAGCTTTGGGTATGGCTACACCTTC

j_call: TRBJ1-4
clone_size: few
d_call: TRBD1
v_call: TRBV10-3
cdr3_aa: CAISVRQGAREKLFF
cdr3_nt: TGTGCCATCAGTGTAAGACAGGGGGCGAGGGAAAAACTGTTTTTT

j_call: TRBJ1-5
clone_size: many
d_call: .
v_call: TRBV21-1
cdr3_aa: CASSKAGTINQPQHF
cdr3_nt: TGTGCCAGCAGCAAAGCCGGGACCATAAATCAGCCCCAGCATTTT

j_call: TRBJ1-5
clone_size: many
d_call: .
v_call: TRBV5-4
cdr3_aa: CASSTENQPQHF
cdr3_nt: TGTGCCAGCAGCACGGAAAATCAGCCCCAGCATTTT

j_call: TRBJ2-5
clone_size: many
d_call: TRBD2
v_call: TRBV7-6
cdr3_aa: CASGLRLAGNQETQYF
cdr3_nt: TGTGCCAGCGGCCTTAGACTAGCGGGGAACCAAGAGACCCAGTACTTC

j_call: TRBJ2-7
clone_size: .
d_call: TRBD1
v_call: TRBV29-1
cdr3_aa: CSVETGQGSYEQYF
cdr3_nt: TGCAGCGTAGAAACGGGACAGGGCTCCTACGAGCAGTACTTC

j_call: TRBJ1-1
clone_size: many
d_call: .
v_call: TRBV11-2
cdr3_aa: CASSFPPTEEAFF
cdr3_nt: TGTGCCAGCAGCTTTCCCCCGACGGAGGAAGCTTTCTTT

j_call: TRBJ2-1
clone_size: many
d_call: TRBD1
v_call: TRBV6-6
cdr3_aa: CASIPKGQENNEQFF
cdr3_nt: TGTGCCAGCATTCCGAAGGGACAGGAGAACAATGAGCAGTTCTTC

j_call: TRBJ2-2
clone_size: .
d_call: .
v_call: TRBV6-5
cdr3_aa: CASSEILGDTGELFF
cdr3_nt: TGTGCCAGCAGCGAGATTCTAGGCGACACCGGGGAGCTGTTTTTT

j_call: TRBJ2-3
clone_size: .
d_call: .
v_call: TRBV30
cdr3_aa: CAWSVRERDTQYF
cdr3_nt: TGTGCCTGGAGTGTACGGGAGAGGGATACGCAGTATTTT

j_call: TRBJ1-2
clone_size: .
d_call: TRBD1
v_call: TRBV3-1
cdr3_aa: CASSQASGQGVDHGYTF
cdr3_nt: TGTGCCAGCAGCCAAGCTTCAGGTCAGGGGGTTGATCATGGCTACACCTTC

j_call: TRBJ2-2
clone_size: many
d_call: .
v_call: TRBV2
cdr3_aa: CASSLSEFTGELFF
cdr3_nt: TGTGCCAGCAGCCTCTCCGAATTCACCGGGGAGCTGTTTTTT

j_call: TRBJ2-3
clone_size: many
d_call: TRBD2
v_call: TRBV5-1
cdr3_aa: CASNLAGITDTQYF
cdr3_nt: TGCGCCAGTAACCTAGCGGGGATCACAGATACGCAGTATTTT

j_call: TRBJ1-3
clone_size: many
d_call: TRBD1
v_call: TRBV7-9
cdr3_aa: CASSFLTPGQVHSGNTIYF
cdr3_nt: TGTGCCAGCAGCTTCCTTACTCCGGGACAGGTTCACTCTGGAAACACCATATATTTT

j_call: TRBJ2-3
clone_size: many
d_call: .
v_call: TRBV24-1
cdr3_aa: CATSRAYTDTQYF
cdr3_nt: TGTGCCACCTCCCGGGCCTACACAGATACGCAGTATTTT

j_call: TRBJ2-7
clone_size: .
d_call: TRBD2
v_call: TRBV29-1
cdr3_aa: CSVAGTSVDEQYF
cdr3_nt: TGCAGCGTTGCTGGGACTAGCGTCGACGAGCAGTACTTC

j_call: TRBJ1-6
clone_size: many
d_call: TRBD1
v_call: TRBV5-1
cdr3_aa: CASSYRDRDSSPLHF
cdr3_nt: TGCGCCAGCAGCTACCGGGACAGGGACAGTTCACCCCTCCACTTT

j_call: TRBJ2-7
clone_size: many
d_call: .
v_call: TRBV12-3/TRBV12-4
cdr3_aa: CASNPGGVSYEQYF
cdr3_nt: TGTGCCAGCAATCCCGGAGGGGTCTCCTACGAGCAGTACTTC

j_call: TRBJ1-1
clone_size: few
d_call: TRBD1
v_call: TRBV7-8
cdr3_aa: CASTLGTGRVLDTEAFF
cdr3_nt: TGTGCCAGCACCCTGGGGACAGGCAGGGTTCTCGACACTGAAGCTTTCTTT

j_call: TRBJ2-1
clone_size: few
d_call: .
v_call: TRBV6-2/TRBV6-3
cdr3_aa: CASSYTALPLYNEQFF
cdr3_nt: TGTGCCAGCAGTTACACGGCCCTCCCTCTATACAATGAGCAGTTCTTC

j_call: TRBJ2-1
clone_size: many
d_call: .
v_call: TRBV7-8
cdr3_aa: CASSSDRAIPYNEQFF
cdr3_nt: TGTGCCAGCAGCTCGGACCGAGCGATTCCCTACAATGAGCAGTTCTTC

j_call: TRBJ2-3
clone_size: many
d_call: TRBD2
v_call: TRBV7-2
cdr3_aa: CASSLSGVGDTQYF
cdr3_nt: TGTGCCAGCAGCCTTAGCGGGGTGGGAGATACGCAGTATTTT

j_call: TRBJ2-7
clone_size: .
d_call: TRBD1
v_call: TRBV3-1
cdr3_aa: CASSQGATGAWEQYF
cdr3_nt: TGTGCCAGCAGCCAAGGCGCGACAGGGGCATGGGAGCAGTACTTC

j_call: TRBJ2-7
clone_size: many
d_call: TRBD1
v_call: TRBV6-5
cdr3_aa: CASQGPGAGQDYEQYF
cdr3_nt: TGTGCCAGCCAGGGTCCAGGTGCCGGACAGGACTACGAGCAGTACTTC

j_call: TRBJ1-1
clone_size: many
d_call: .
v_call: TRBV7-2
cdr3_aa: CASSLVGNTEAFF
cdr3_nt: TGTGCCAGCAGCTTAGTGGGCAACACTGAAGCTTTCTTT

j_call: TRBJ2-7
clone_size: many
d_call: .
v_call: TRBV7-2
cdr3_aa: CASSRPGLGSYEQYF
cdr3_nt: TGTGCCAGCAGCCGGCCGGGACTTGGCTCCTACGAGCAGTACTTC

j_call: TRBJ2-7
clone_size: .
d_call: TRBD2
v_call: TRBV12-3/TRBV12-4
cdr3_aa: CASSPGGGEQYF
cdr3_nt: TGTGCCAGCAGCCCCGGGGGAGGGGAGCAGTACTTC

j_call: TRBJ1-5
clone_size: once
d_call: .
v_call: TRBV6-1
cdr3_aa: CASSPLAGQPQHF
cdr3_nt: TGTGCCAGCAGCCCCCTAGCGGGTCAGCCCCAGCATTTT

j_call: TRBJ1-1
clone_size: many
d_call: .
v_call: TRBV6-5
cdr3_aa: CASRNPRLEAFF
cdr3_nt: TGTGCCAGCAGGAACCCACGGCTCGAAGCTTTCTTT

j_call: TRBJ1-2
clone_size: .
d_call: .
v_call: TRBV6-6
cdr3_aa: CASREVNGYTF
cdr3_nt: TGTGCCAGCCGTGAGGTGAACGGCTACACCTTC

j_call: TRBJ2-5
clone_size: few
d_call: .
v_call: TRBV6-6
cdr3_aa: CASSPWGGTKGATQYF
cdr3_nt: TGTGCCAGCAGCCCTTGGGGGGGAACTAAGGGGGCGACCCAGTACTTC

j_call: TRBJ1-1
clone_size: many
d_call: .
v_call: TRBV6-5
cdr3_aa: CASVRGGDTEAFF
cdr3_nt: TGTGCCAGCGTCCGGGGTGGGGACACTGAAGCTTTCTTT

j_call: TRBJ1-5
clone_size: many
d_call: .
v_call: TRBV7-6
cdr3_aa: CASSLAGLGGLSPQHF
cdr3_nt: TGTGCCAGCAGCTTAGCTGGTCTCGGCGGACTCTCGCCCCAGCATTTT

j_call: TRBJ2-1
clone_size: medium-sized
d_call: .
v_call: TRBV7-6
cdr3_aa: CASSKTDFGQFF
cdr3_nt: TGTGCCAGCAGCAAGACAGATTTCGGGCAGTTCTTC

j_call: TRBJ2-7
clone_size: medium-sized
d_call: .
v_call: TRBV7-9
cdr3_aa: CASSFTGGGHEQYF
cdr3_nt: TGTGCCAGCAGTTTTACAGGAGGGGGCCACGAGCAGTACTTC

j_call: TRBJ2-1
clone_size: .
d_call: TRBD1
v_call: TRBV29-1
cdr3_aa: CSAGPRGQPFYNEQFF
cdr3_nt: TGCAGCGCCGGACCCCGGGGACAGCCGTTTTACAATGAGCAGTTCTTC

j_call: TRBJ2-1
clone_size: few
d_call: TRBD2
v_call: TRBV4-1
cdr3_aa: CASSPPRWRGGNEQFF
cdr3_nt: TGCGCCAGCAGCCCCCCCAGGTGGCGGGGGGGAAATGAGCAGTTCTTC

j_call: TRBJ1-5
clone_size: many
d_call: .
v_call: TRBV6-6
cdr3_aa: CASTKDGYGLNQPQHF
cdr3_nt: TGTGCCAGCACCAAAGACGGCTACGGGTTAAATCAGCCCCAGCATTTT

j_call: TRBJ2-7
clone_size: many
d_call: .
v_call: TRBV5-6
cdr3_aa: CASSLGGTEQYF
cdr3_nt: TGTGCCAGCAGCTTGGGTGGAACCGAGCAGTACTTC

j_call: TRBJ2-3
clone_size: .
d_call: .
v_call: TRBV7-3
cdr3_aa: CASSLLTTDTQYF
cdr3_nt: TGTGCCAGCAGCTTACTAACGACAGATACGCAGTATTTT

j_call: TRBJ2-7
clone_size: .
d_call: .
v_call: TRBV23-1
cdr3_aa: CASGRGPTYEQYF
cdr3_nt: TGCGCCAGCGGCAGGGGTCCCACCTACGAGCAGTACTTC

j_call: TRBJ2-2
clone_size: few
d_call: .
v_call: TRBV13
cdr3_aa: CASSGNSRANTGELFF
cdr3_nt: TGTGCCAGCAGCGGAAACTCCCGGGCCAACACCGGGGAGCTGTTTTTT

j_call: TRBJ2-1
clone_size: hyperexpanded
d_call: .
v_call: TRBV5-1
cdr3_aa: CASSLDEPTDNEQFF
cdr3_nt: TGCGCCAGCAGCTTGGACGAGCCTACCGACAATGAGCAGTTCTTC

j_call: TRBJ1-5
clone_size: many
d_call: .
v_call: TRBV20-1
cdr3_aa: CSARPHTANQPQHF
cdr3_nt: TGCAGTGCTAGACCCCACACAGCTAATCAGCCCCAGCATTTT

j_call: TRBJ2-3
clone_size: many
d_call: .
v_call: TRBV5-6
cdr3_aa: CASSLELGSTDTQYF
cdr3_nt: TGTGCCAGCAGCTTGGAGTTGGGGAGCACAGATACGCAGTATTTT

j_call: TRBJ2-2
clone_size: many
d_call: TRBD2
v_call: TRBV7-2
cdr3_aa: CASSLVSLAGAWELFF
cdr3_nt: TGTGCCAGCAGCTTAGTCAGTCTAGCGGGCGCATGGGAGCTGTTTTTT

j_call: TRBJ2-2
clone_size: .
d_call: .
v_call: TRBV6-5
cdr3_aa: CASSLRLVRSTGELFF
cdr3_nt: TGTGCCAGCAGTTTGAGACTAGTGAGGAGCACCGGGGAGCTGTTTTTT

j_call: TRBJ2-5
clone_size: many
d_call: .
v_call: TRBV20-1
cdr3_aa: CSATWVEETQYF
cdr3_nt: TGCAGTGCTACGTGGGTTGAAGAGACCCAGTACTTC

j_call: TRBJ2-1
clone_size: many
d_call: .
v_call: TRBV15
cdr3_aa: CATSREDWTFLDNEQFF
cdr3_nt: TGTGCCACCAGCAGAGAAGATTGGACTTTTTTAGACAATGAGCAGTTCTTC

j_call: TRBJ1-2
clone_size: .
d_call: .
v_call: TRBV5-1
cdr3_aa: CASSLGTGTDGYTF
cdr3_nt: TGCGCCAGCAGCTTGGGAACGGGAACGGATGGCTACACCTTC

j_call: TRBJ1-1
clone_size: many
d_call: .
v_call: TRBV29-1
cdr3_aa: CSVLTNTEAFF
cdr3_nt: TGCAGCGTCCTCACGAACACTGAAGCTTTCTTT

j_call: TRBJ2-1
clone_size: many
d_call: TRBD2
v_call: TRBV5-6
cdr3_aa: CASSRLAATYNEQFF
cdr3_nt: TGTGCCAGCAGCCGACTAGCGGCAACCTACAATGAGCAGTTCTTC

j_call: TRBJ2-1
clone_size: many
d_call: TRBD2
v_call: TRBV4-2
cdr3_aa: CASSQLRGDYNEQFF
cdr3_nt: TGTGCCAGCAGCCAATTGCGGGGGGACTACAATGAGCAGTTCTTC